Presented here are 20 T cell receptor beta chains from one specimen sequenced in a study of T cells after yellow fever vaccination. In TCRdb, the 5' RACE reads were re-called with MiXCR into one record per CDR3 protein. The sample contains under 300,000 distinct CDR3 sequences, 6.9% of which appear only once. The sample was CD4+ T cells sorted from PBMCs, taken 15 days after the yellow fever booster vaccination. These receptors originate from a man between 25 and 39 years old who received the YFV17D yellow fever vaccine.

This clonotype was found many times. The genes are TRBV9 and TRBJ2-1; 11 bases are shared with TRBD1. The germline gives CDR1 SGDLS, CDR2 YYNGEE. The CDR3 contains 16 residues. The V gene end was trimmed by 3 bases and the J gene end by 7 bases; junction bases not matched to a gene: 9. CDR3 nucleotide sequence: TGTGCCAGCAGCGCTAGAGGACAGGGGGCTGCTAATGAGCAGTTCTTC. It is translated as CASSARGQGAANEQFF. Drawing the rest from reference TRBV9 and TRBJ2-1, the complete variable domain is DSGVTQTPKHLITATGQRVTLRCSPRSGDLSVYWYQQSLDQGLQFLIQYYNGEERAKGNILERFSAQQFPDLHSELNLSSLELGDSALYFCASSARGQGAANEQFFGPGTRLTVL.

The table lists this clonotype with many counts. The chain's CDR3 is CAISVGLAGGNEQFF. The CDR3 nucleotides read TGTGCCATCAGTGTTGGGCTAGCGGGAGGTAATGAGCAGTTCTTC. The chain couples TRBV10-3 to TRBJ2-1; 11 bases map to TRBD2. The CDR3 extends over 15 amino acids. Germline CDR1 reads ENHRY; CDR2 reads SYGVKD. J was trimmed by 7 bases and V by 4 bases; bases with no gene match: 6.

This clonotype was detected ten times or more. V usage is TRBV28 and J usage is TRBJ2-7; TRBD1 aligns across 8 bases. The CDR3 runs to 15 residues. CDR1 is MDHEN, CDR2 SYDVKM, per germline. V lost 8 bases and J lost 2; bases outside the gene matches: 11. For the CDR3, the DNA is TGTGCCAGCTTAAGACAGGGGCTTAAAACCTACGAGCAGTACTTC. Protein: CASLRQGLKTYEQYF.

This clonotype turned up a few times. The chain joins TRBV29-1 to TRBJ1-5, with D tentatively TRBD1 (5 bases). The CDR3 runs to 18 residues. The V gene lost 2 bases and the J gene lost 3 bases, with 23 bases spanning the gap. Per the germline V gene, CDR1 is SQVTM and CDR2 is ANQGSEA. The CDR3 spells CSVENPQGNKGLNQPQHF. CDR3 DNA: TGCAGCGTTGAAAACCCCCAGGGTAATAAGGGCCTCAATCAGCCCCAGCATTTT.

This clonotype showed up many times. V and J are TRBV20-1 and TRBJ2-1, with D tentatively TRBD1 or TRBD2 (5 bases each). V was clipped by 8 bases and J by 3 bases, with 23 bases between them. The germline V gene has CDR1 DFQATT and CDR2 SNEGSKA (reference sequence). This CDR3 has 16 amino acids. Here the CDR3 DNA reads TGCAGTCTAACCATCCTCAATGGGGGACGCTACAATGAGCAGTTCTTC. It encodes CSLTILNGGRYNEQFF.

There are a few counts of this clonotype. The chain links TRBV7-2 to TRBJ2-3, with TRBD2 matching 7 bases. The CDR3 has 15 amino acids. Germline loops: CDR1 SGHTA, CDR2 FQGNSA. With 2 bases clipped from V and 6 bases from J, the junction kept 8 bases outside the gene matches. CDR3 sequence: CASSLQQLGGDTQYF. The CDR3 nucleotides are TGTGCCAGCAGCTTACAACAGTTGGGGGGGGATACGCAGTATTTT. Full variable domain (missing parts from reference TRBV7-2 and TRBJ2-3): GAGVSQSPSNKVTEKGKDVELRCDPISGHTALYWYRQSLGQGLEFLIYFQGNSAPDKSGLPSDRFSAERTGGSVSTLTIQRTQQEDSAVYLCASSLQQLGGDTQYFGPGTRLTVL.

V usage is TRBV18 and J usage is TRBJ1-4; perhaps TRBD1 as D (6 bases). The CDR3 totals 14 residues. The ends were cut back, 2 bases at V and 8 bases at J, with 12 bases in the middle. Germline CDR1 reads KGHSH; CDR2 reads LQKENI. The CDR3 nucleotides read TGTGCCAGCTCACCAAGGGGGACGGACGAAAAACTGTTTTTT. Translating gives CASSPRGTDEKLFF.

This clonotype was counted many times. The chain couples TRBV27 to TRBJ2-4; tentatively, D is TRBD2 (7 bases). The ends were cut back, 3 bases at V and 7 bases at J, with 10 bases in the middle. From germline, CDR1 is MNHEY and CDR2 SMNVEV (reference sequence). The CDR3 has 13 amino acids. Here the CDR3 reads CASSLGGQNIQYF. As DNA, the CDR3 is TGTGCCAGCAGTTTGGGGGGGCAGAACATTCAGTACTTC.

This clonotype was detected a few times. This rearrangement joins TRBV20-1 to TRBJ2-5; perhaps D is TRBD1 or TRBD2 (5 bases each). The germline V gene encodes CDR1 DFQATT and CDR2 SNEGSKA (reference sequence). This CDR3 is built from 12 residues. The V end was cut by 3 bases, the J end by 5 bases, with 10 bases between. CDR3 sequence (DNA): TGCAGTGCTAGGGGACCTGGGGAGACCCAGTACTTC. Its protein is CSARGPGETQYF.

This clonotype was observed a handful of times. The CDR3 protein is CASSTPGRSSYEQYF. CDR3 nucleotide sequence: TGTGCCAGCAGTACCCCGGGCCGAAGCTCCTACGAGCAGTACTTC. The chain has TRBV6-1 and TRBJ2-7; D gene uncertain. Trimming left V 5 bases short and J 0 bases short, with 14 bases between. This CDR3 spans 15 amino acids. Germline CDR1 and CDR2: MNHNS and SASEGT.

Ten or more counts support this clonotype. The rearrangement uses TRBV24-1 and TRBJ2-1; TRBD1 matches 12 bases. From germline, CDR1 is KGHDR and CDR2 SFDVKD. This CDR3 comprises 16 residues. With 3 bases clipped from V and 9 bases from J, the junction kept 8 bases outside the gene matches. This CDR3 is CATSDPGTGGEGEQFF. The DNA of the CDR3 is TGTGCCACCAGTGATCCCGGGACAGGGGGCGAAGGTGAGCAGTTCTTC.

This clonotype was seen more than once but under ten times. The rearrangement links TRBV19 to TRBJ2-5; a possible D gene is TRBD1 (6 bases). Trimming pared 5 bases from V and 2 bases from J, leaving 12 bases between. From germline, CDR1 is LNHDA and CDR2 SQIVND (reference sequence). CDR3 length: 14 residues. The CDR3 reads CASSSRTVQETQYF. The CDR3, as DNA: TGTGCCAGTAGTTCCCGGACAGTACAAGAGACCCAGTACTTC.

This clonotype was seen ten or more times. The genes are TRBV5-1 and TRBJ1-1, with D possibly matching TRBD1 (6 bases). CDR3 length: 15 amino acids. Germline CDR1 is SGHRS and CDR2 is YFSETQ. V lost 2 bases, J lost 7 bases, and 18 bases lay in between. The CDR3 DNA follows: TGCGCCAGCAGCTTTTCGGGAACCAGGGGCGATGAAGCTTTCTTT. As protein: CASSFSGTRGDEAFF.

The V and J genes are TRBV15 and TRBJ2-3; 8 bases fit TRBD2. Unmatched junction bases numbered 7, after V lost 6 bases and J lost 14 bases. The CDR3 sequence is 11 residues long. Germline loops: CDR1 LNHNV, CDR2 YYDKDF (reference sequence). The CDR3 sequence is CATSIEREMYF. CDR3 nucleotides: TGTGCCACCAGTATCGAGCGGGAGATGTATTTT.

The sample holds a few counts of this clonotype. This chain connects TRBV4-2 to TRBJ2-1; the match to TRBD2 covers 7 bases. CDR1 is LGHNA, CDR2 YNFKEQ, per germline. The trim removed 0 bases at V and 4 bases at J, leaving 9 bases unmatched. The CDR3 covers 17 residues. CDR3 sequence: CASSQEGGLVGYNEQFF. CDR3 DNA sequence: TGTGCCAGCAGCCAAGAGGGCGGACTAGTCGGGTACAATGAGCAGTTCTTC.

The CDR3 region has the DNA TGTGCCAGCAGTTCACCCGTGGGCGGGAGGAATGAGCAGTTCTTC. The encoded protein is CASSSPVGGRNEQFF. The chain employs TRBV28 and TRBJ2-1; 8 bases line up with TRBD2. Germline lookup yields CDR1 MDHEN and CDR2 SYDVKM. CDR3 size: 15 residues. V lost 4 bases to trimming and J lost 7 bases; unmatched junction nucleotides: 9.

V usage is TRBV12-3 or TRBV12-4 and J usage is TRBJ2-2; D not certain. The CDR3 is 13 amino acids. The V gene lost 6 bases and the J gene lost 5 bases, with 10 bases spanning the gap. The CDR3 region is CASRAIGTGELFF. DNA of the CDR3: TGTGCCAGCAGAGCGATCGGGACCGGGGAGCTGTTTTTT.

CDR3 in DNA: TGTGCCAGCAGTTTATTTGCGGAGCAGTACTTC. Translating it yields CASSLFAEQYF. The chain uses TRBV28 and TRBJ2-7; D is unclear. CDR1 is MDHEN, CDR2 SYDVKM, per germline. This CDR3 comprises 11 residues. The V end was cut by 1 base, the J end by 7 bases, with 5 bases between. Variable domain in full (rest from reference TRBV28 and TRBJ2-7): DVKVTQSSRYLVKRTGEKVFLECVQDMDHENMFWYRQDPGLGLRLIYFSYDVKMKEKGDIPEGYSVSREKKERFSLILESASTNQTSMYLCASSLFAEQYFGPGTRLTVT.

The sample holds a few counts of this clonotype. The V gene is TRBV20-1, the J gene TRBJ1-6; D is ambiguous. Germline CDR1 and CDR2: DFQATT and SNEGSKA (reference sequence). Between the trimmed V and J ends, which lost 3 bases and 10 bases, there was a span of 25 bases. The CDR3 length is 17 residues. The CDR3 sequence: CSASIAHAAELVSPLHF. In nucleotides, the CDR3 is TGCAGTGCTAGTATCGCCCACGCGGCGGAGCTGGTATCACCCCTCCACTTT.

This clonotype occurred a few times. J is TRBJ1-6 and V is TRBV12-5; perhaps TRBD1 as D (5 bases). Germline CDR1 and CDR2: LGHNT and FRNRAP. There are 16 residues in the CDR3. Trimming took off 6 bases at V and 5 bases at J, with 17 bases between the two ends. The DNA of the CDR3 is TGTGCTAGTGGGGGACCGGACCGGTGGGATAATTCACCCCTCCACTTT. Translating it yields CASGGPDRWDNSPLHF.